A single sample gave rise to the 17 T cell receptor beta chains below, sequenced in a study of shared clonotypes between healthy human individuals. Sequencing was performed with immunoSEQ multiplex PCR; in TCRdb, only in-frame clones are kept and a portion is missing. The sample includes fewer than 2.5 million clones, approximately 93% of them seen just once. The sample consisted of naive CD4+ T cells from PBMCs. Documented subset: CD45RA+ positively selected. Receptors were obtained from a man between 18 and 35 years old in good health. Some clones in this sample may be carry-over from other donors' samples.

In this sample, this clone turned up once. V is TRBV5-1 and J is TRBJ2-2; D possibly corresponds to TRBD1 (5 bases). This CDR3 is 15 amino acids long. Germline loops: CDR1 SGHRS, CDR2 YFSETQ. The V end lost 3 bases, the J end lost 0 bases, and 9 bases lay between the germline ends. Here the CDR3 DNA reads TGCGCCAGCAGCTCAGGGCGGTCGAACACCGGGGAGCTGTTTTTT. Translation gives CASSSGRSNTGELFF.

Details on this clone: This specimen includes other DNA sequences encoding the same CDR3. The genes are TRBV5-1 and TRBJ2-5; maybe TRBD2 (6 bases). The CDR3 runs to 14 residues. CDR1 SGHRS and CDR2 YFSETQ come from the germline V gene. V shed 0 bases and J shed 4 bases, with 10 bases lying between them. CDR3 coding DNA: TGCGCCAGCAGCTTGGGGAGGGGCGTAGAGACCCAGTACTTC. This translates into CASSLGRGVETQYF.

This chain connects TRBV5-1 to TRBJ2-7, with D possibly being TRBD2 (6 bases). The CDR3 sequence is 13 residues long. Trimming removed 5 bases at V and 3 bases at J, with 12 bases between. Germline loops: CDR1 SGHRS, CDR2 YFSETQ. This CDR3 is CASRSAGGYEQYF. The CDR3 nucleotides are TGCGCCAGCAGATCCGCCGGGGGCTACGAGCAGTACTTC. Full variable domain (rest looked up from reference TRBV5-1 and TRBJ2-7): KAGVTQTPRYLIKTRGQQVTLSCSPISGHRSVSWYQQTPGQGLQFLFEYFSETQRNKGNFPGRFSGRQFSNSRSEMNVSTLELGDSALYLCASRSAGGYEQYFGPGTRLTVT.

This chain uses TRBV6-6 with TRBJ1-2, with D possibly being TRBD1 (5 bases). V dropped 6 bases and J dropped 1 base, with 12 bases sitting between them. Per the germline V gene, CDR1 is MNHNY and CDR2 is SVGAGI (reference sequence). CDR3 length: 14 amino acids. In DNA form, the CDR3 reads TGTGCCAGCAGAGCCCCGGGGGTTAACTATGGCTACACCTTC. It translates to CASRAPGVNYGYTF.

The V gene is TRBV11-2, the J gene TRBJ2-5; 8 bases match TRBD2. The J call may be mistaken, given a closer DNA end match to TRBJ2-7. The CDR3 covers 15 residues. Germline values: CDR1 SGHAT, CDR2 FQNNGV. The CDR3 DNA is TGTGCCAGCAGCACGGGACTAGGGGACTCCTACGAGCAGTACTTC. Translation gives CASSTGLGDSYEQYF.

The genes are TRBV7-7 and TRBJ2-1; D might be TRBD1 (6 bases). This CDR3 is built from 13 residues. With 0 bases removed from V and 10 bases from J, the gap between germline ends came to 10 bases. In germline, CDR1 is SSHAT, CDR2 FNYEAQ (reference sequence). The CDR3 DNA sequence: TGTGCCAGCAGCTTAGCGGACAGAGGGGAGCAGTTCTTC. This sequence encodes CASSLADRGEQFF.

Note on this clone: Other DNA sequences in the sample encode the same CDR3. The CDR3 nucleotides read TGTGCCAGTAGTAGCAGGGGGACCGGGGAGCTGTTTTTT. Amino acid sequence: CASSSRGTGELFF. The rearrangement joins TRBV19 to TRBJ2-2; 7 nucleotides agree with TRBD1. The CDR3 length is 13 residues. Unmatched junction bases numbered 1, after V lost 4 bases and J lost 5 bases. The germline CDR1 and CDR2 sequences are LNHDA and SQIVND (reference sequence). The whole variable domain, filled in from reference TRBV19 and TRBJ2-2, reads DGGITQSPKYLFRKEGQNVTLSCEQNLNHDAMYWYRQDPGQGLRLIYYSQIVNDFQKGDIAEGYSVSREKKESFPLTVTSAQKNPTAFYLCASSSRGTGELFFGEGSRLTVL.

There are a few counts of this clone. This sample includes further DNA sequences coding for the same CDR3. The rearrangement joins TRBV12-5 to TRBJ2-3, with no clear D. The V end was cut by 2 bases, the J end by 1 base, with 4 bases between. The CDR3 has 13 amino acids. Germline assignment: CDR1 LGHNT and CDR2 FRNRAP. CDR3: CASGLTGTDTQYF. In DNA form, the CDR3 reads TGTGCTAGTGGTTTGACAGGCACAGATACGCAGTATTTT.

The chain couples TRBV7-2 to TRBJ2-7; no clear D gene. The germline V gene has CDR1 SGHTA and CDR2 FQGNSA. This CDR3 spans 12 amino acids. Between the trimmed V and J ends, which lost 3 bases and 3 bases, there was a span of 6 bases. The CDR3 coding sequence is TGTGCCAGCAGCTTTTTCCGCTACGAGCAGTACTTC. Translating gives CASSFFRYEQYF.

This sequence joins TRBV4-2 and TRBJ2-5, with TRBD2 matching over 10 bases. V shed 4 bases and J 3 bases; nucleotides not matched to a gene: 8. The CDR3 totals 16 residues. Germline CDR1 and CDR2: LGHNA and YNFKEQ. The CDR3 reads CASSPRQAGGEETQYF. The CDR3 DNA sequence: TGTGCCAGCAGCCCCAGGCAAGCGGGGGGGGAAGAGACCCAGTACTTC.

The rearrangement links TRBV18 to TRBJ2-5; D gene ambiguous. CDR3 length: 12 residues. Germline CDR1 reads KGHSH; CDR2 reads LQKENI. Trimming took 2 bases from V and 3 from J, leaving 4 bases between them. This CDR3 reads CASSPSEETQYF. As DNA, the CDR3 is TGTGCCAGCTCACCAAGTGAAGAGACCCAGTACTTC. Full variable domain (rest looked up from reference TRBV18 and TRBJ2-5): NAGVMQNPRHLVRRRGQEARLRCSPMKGHSHVYWYRQLPEEGLKFMVYLQKENIIDESGMPKERFSAEFPKEGPSILRIQQVVRGDSAAYFCASSPSEETQYFGPGTRLLVL.

This rearrangement joins TRBV6-1 to TRBJ2-7, with D tentatively TRBD1 or TRBD2 (6 bases each). The germline gives CDR1 MNHNS, CDR2 SASEGT. The CDR3 contains 15 residues. The V and J ends lost 7 bases and 0 bases respectively, with 16 bases between them. CDR3 sequence (DNA): TGTGCCAGCACTAGACTCAGGGGAGGCTCCTACGAGCAGTACTTC. It encodes CASTRLRGGSYEQYF.

The V gene is TRBV6-8, the J gene TRBJ2-5; TRBD2 might be the D (5 bases). Trimming stripped 2 bases from V and 2 bases from J, with 12 bases between. Germline V gene lookup returns CDR1 MNHGY and CDR2 SAAAGT. The CDR3 is 15 residues long. The CDR3 spells CASSYAGKQQETQYF. The CDR3 nucleotides read TGTGCCAGCAGTTACGCCGGGAAACAGCAAGAGACCCAGTACTTC.

This chain connects TRBV6-4 to TRBJ2-1; 7 bases map to TRBD1. Germline trimming cut 3 bases from V and 3 bases from J; bases unmatched to any gene: 5. CDR1 and CDR2 (germline): MRHNA, SNTAGT. This CDR3 has 15 residues. Here the CDR3 reads CASSEGQADYNEQFF. CDR3 DNA sequence: TGTGCCAGCAGTGAAGGACAGGCGGACTACAATGAGCAGTTCTTC.

This chain links TRBV10-3 with TRBJ2-3; no reliable D call. In germline, CDR1 is ENHRY, CDR2 SYGVKD. CDR3 size: 15 residues. Trimming left V 0 bases short and J 6 bases short, with 13 bases between. The CDR3 DNA sequence: TGTGCCATCAGTGAGTCTACGAACCCTCATGATACGCAGTATTTT. Translating it yields CAISESTNPHDTQYF.

V is TRBV7-9 and J is TRBJ2-1, with TRBD1 identical over 7 bases. This CDR3 contains 16 residues. Germline assignment: CDR1 SEHNR and CDR2 FQNEAQ (reference sequence). The V segment lost 5 bases and the J segment 1 base; nucleotides outside the gene matches: 8. The CDR3 DNA reads TGTGCCAGCAGCCTAAGGACAGGAGGTTCCTACAATGAGCAGTTCTTC. Translating gives CASSLRTGGSYNEQFF. The complete variable domain, with remaining parts taken from reference TRBV7-9 and TRBJ2-1, reads DTGVSQNPRHKITKRGQNVTFRCDPISEHNRLYWYRQTLGQGPEFLTYFQNEAQLEKSRLLSDRFSAERPKGSFSTLEIQRTEQGDSAMYLCASSLRTGGSYNEQFFGPGTRLTVL.

The chain has TRBV18 and TRBJ2-3; weak D call: TRBD2 (5 bases). Germline-derived CDR1 and CDR2 are KGHSH and LQKENI. This CDR3 is built from 15 residues. V was pared by 0 bases and J by 6 bases, with 13 bases between. CDR3 protein: CASSPPGLARDTQYF. The DNA for the CDR3 is TGTGCCAGCTCACCACCCGGACTGGCCCGCGATACGCAGTATTTT.